These T cell receptor beta chains were read from a single sample in a study of tumor-infiltrating lymphocytes in localized non-small cell lung cancer. TCRdb's copy holds only in-frame clones and misses some; the assay was immunoSEQ multiplex PCR. This sample has around 15,000 clones, with roughly 72% found just once. Sample: lung tumor tissue. The source of these receptors is a human donor with non-small cell lung cancer. The CDR3 runs from the conserved cysteine through the conserved F or W. A D gene is named only where the DNA matches it firmly. A clone size is listed for some rows: how often the clone was seen (once, few, many), or a class if it is expanded.

d_call j_call v_call clone_size cdr3_nt cdr3_aa
TRBD1 TRBJ1-5 TRBV6-1 - TGTGCCAGCAGTGCAACAGGGGTTGGGATTGGCAATCAGCCCCAGCATTTT CASSATGVGIGNQPQHF
- TRBJ2-6 TRBV7-2 - TGTGCCAGCAGCTCAGCAAGGGTAGCTGGGGCCAACGTCCTGACTTTC CASSSARVAGANVLTF
- TRBJ1-5 TRBV7-2 - TGTGCCAGCAGCTTAGATGTGTCACACAGGGTTTCTCAGCCCCAGCATTTT CASSLDVSHRVSQPQHF
- TRBJ2-1 TRBV29-1 - TGCAGCGTTGAATATCCCCAGGGGAGGAATGAGCAGTTCTTC CSVEYPQGRNEQFF
TRBD2 TRBJ2-5 TRBV5-6 - TGTGCCAGCAGCTATGAGACTAGCGGGCTACAAGAGACCCAGTACTTC CASSYETSGLQETQYF
- TRBJ1-1 TRBV6-1 - TGTGCCAGCAGTGAAACGAACGGTATTTTTTTCAAATGGAATCGGGAAGCTTTCTTT CASSETNGIFFKWNREAFF
- TRBJ2-1 TRBV7-9 - TGTGCCAGCAGCTCCCCCCCTACTCCAAACGCCTACAATGAGCAGTTCTTC CASSSPPTPNAYNEQFF
TRBD2 TRBJ2-3 TRBV10-3 - TGTGCCATCCTAGCGGGAAGCACAGATACGCAGTATTTT CAILAGSTDTQYF
- TRBJ1-3 TRBV30 - TGTGCCTGGAGTCAACCTGGAAACACCATATATTTT CAWSQPGNTIYF
TRBD2 TRBJ2-1 TRBV27 - TGTGCCAGCAGTCCAATAGCGGGAGCGGGGGCCTATGAGCAGTTCTTC CASSPIAGAGAYEQFF
TRBD2 TRBJ2-1 TRBV6-6 - TGTGCCAGCAGTTACGATCGGACTAGCGGACACAATGAGCAGTTCTTC CASSYDRTSGHNEQFF
TRBD1 TRBJ2-5 TRBV9 - TGTGCCAGCAGCAACGGACAGGGGGCCTTCCAAGAGACCCAGTACTTC CASSNGQGAFQETQYF
- TRBJ1-5 TRBV29-1 - TGCAGCGTTGACGGAGGGTATCGCCAGCCCCAGCATTTT CSVDGGYRQPQHF
- TRBJ2-1 TRBV29-1 - TGCAGCGCCGAAGGGGCTAGCTCCTACAATGAGCAGTTCTTC CSAEGASSYNEQFF
- TRBJ2-4 TRBV4-2 - TGTGCCAGCAGCCAAGATCGAGGGGCTAAAAACATTCAGTACTTC CASSQDRGAKNIQYF
TRBD1 TRBJ1-2 TRBV28 medium-sized TGTGCCAGCAGTTCAAGTGACAGGGTCCGGCAAGGCTACACCTTC CASSSSDRVRQGYTF
- TRBJ1-2 TRBV6-1 - TGTGCCAGCAGTCTTAGACCTGATGGCTACACCTTC CASSLRPDGYTF
TRBD2 TRBJ2-1 TRBV5-1 once TGCGCCAGCAGCGCCACCAGCGGGAGAGCCGGAAATGAGCAGTTCTTC CASSATSGRAGNEQFF
TRBD1 TRBJ1-1 TRBV7-9 - TGTGCCGGGTCCCAGACAGGGGGCACTGAAGCTTTCTTT CAGSQTGGTEAFF
TRBD2 TRBJ2-3 TRBV5-5 - TGTGCCAGCAGCTTTAATGTCGGGACTATGACAGATACGCAGTATTTT CASSFNVGTMTDTQYF
- TRBJ2-2 TRBV10-3 few TGTGCCATCAGTGAGCTGGGGGGCAGGGCCGGGGAGCTGTTTTTT CAISELGGRAGELFF
- TRBJ2-3 TRBV27 - TGTGCCAGCTCTGCAGCGGCCTCAGATACGCAGTATTTT CASSAAASDTQYF
TRBD2 TRBJ2-1 TRBV4-3 - TGCGCCAGCAGCCAAGAAGCGGGATACTCCTACAATGAGCAGTTCTTC CASSQEAGYSYNEQFF
TRBD2 TRBJ2-1 TRBV18 - TGTGCCAGCTCACCACCGCAGGGAGGGTACAATGAGCAGTTCTTC CASSPPQGGYNEQFF
- TRBJ2-7 TRBV19 few TGTGCCAGTAGTGGGGGAAGACAGGTTATACTCTACGAGCAGTACTTC CASSGGRQVILYEQYF
TRBD2 TRBJ2-1 TRBV4-2 - TGTGCCAGCAGCCAAGAGGGGGGGACGAAGAATGAGCAGTTCTTC CASSQEGGTKNEQFF
TRBD1 TRBJ1-3 TRBV18 few TGTGCCAGCTCCCCGGACCGACAGGGGACAGGAAACACCATATATTTT CASSPDRQGTGNTIYF
TRBD1 TRBJ2-1 TRBV2 - TGTGCCAGCAGTGATCGTACAGGGGGCTACAATGAGCAGTTCTTC CASSDRTGGYNEQFF
- TRBJ2-1 TRBV11-3 once TGTGCCAGCAGTCCTTCCCGGGGGCGGTACAATGAGCAGTTCTTC CASSPSRGRYNEQFF
- TRBJ1-2 TRBV20-1 - TGCAGTGTAGGGGGATATGGCTACACCTTC CSVGGYGYTF
TRBD1 TRBJ2-1 TRBV16 - TGTGCCAGCAGCCAACCCCATCGGACAGGCTCTGCCTACAATGAGCAGTTCTTC CASSQPHRTGSAYNEQFF
TRBD1 TRBJ1-1 TRBV5-4 - TGTGCCAGCAGCTTGGGGGGACAGACGAACACTGAAGCTTTCTTT CASSLGGQTNTEAFF
TRBD1 TRBJ1-1 TRBV11-1 - TGTGCCAGCAGCTTATCCGGGACAGGGAGCACTGAAGCTTTCTTT CASSLSGTGSTEAFF
TRBD2 TRBJ2-5 TRBV6-4 - TGTGCCAGCAGGGAACCGCGGGAGACCGGAGAGACCCAGTACTTC CASREPRETGETQYF
- TRBJ1-1 TRBV11-2 - TGTGCCAGCAGCCAGAAGCAGGGATCGAACACTGAAGCTTTCTTT CASSQKQGSNTEAFF
- TRBJ2-7 TRBV5-1 medium-sized TGCGCCAGCAGCCTCCGACAGGACTCCTACGAGCAGTACTTC CASSLRQDSYEQYF
- TRBJ2-7 TRBV7-9 - TGTGCCAGCAGCTTAGGGCCCGGGAGCAAGTACTTC CASSLGPGSKYF
TRBD2 TRBJ2-3 TRBV19 few TGTGCCAGTAGTGGGCTAGCGGGAGATACGCAGTATTTT CASSGLAGDTQYF
- TRBJ1-1 TRBV29-1 - TGCAGCGCCCTCGGGGGTGGGCGCACTGAAGCTTTCTTT CSALGGGRTEAFF